These 15 T cell receptor beta chains came from one sample sequenced in a study of T-cell memory formation after mild COVID-19. One entry per CDR3 protein, called by TCRdb with MiXCR from the 5' RACE reads. Here the sample spans under 200,000 distinct CDR3 sequences, 13% being singletons. Sequenced material: PBMCs or a T cell subset sorted from them (not recorded which). These receptors were taken from a young man who had mild COVID-19 (a few samples of this study predate the infection). Cell type and time point are not known.

The table lists this clonotype with a few counts. V and J are TRBV7-2 and TRBJ2-5, with 7 positions matching TRBD1. This CDR3 has 14 residues. Germline CDR1 SGHTA, CDR2 FQGNSA. Trimming took 3 bases from V and 1 from J; bases not matched to a gene: 2. The CDR3 here is CASSFYRGQETQYF. CDR3 in DNA: TGTGCCAGCAGCTTTTACAGGGGCCAAGAGACCCAGTACTTC.

The sample holds many counts of this clonotype. The genes are TRBV12-3 or TRBV12-4 and TRBJ1-2; 9 positions agree with TRBD1. Losses at the gene ends were 3 bases for V and 6 bases for J; bases not matched to a gene: 2. CDR3 length: 13 residues. The CDR3 reads CASSLTGGHGYTF. The CDR3 DNA reads as TGTGCCAGCAGTTTGACAGGGGGACATGGCTACACCTTC.

Only a few counts were recorded for this clonotype. The V call is TRBV7-9, the J call TRBJ2-1, with D possibly TRBD1 on 6 matching bases. Germline V gene lookup returns CDR1 SEHNR and CDR2 FQNEAQ (reference sequence). The CDR3 is made up of 19 amino acids. The germline V and J ends were trimmed by 5 bases and 12 bases, with 35 bases remaining between them. DNA of the CDR3: TGTGCCAGCAGCGCCCGACAGGACGACCGTTTTACAATGAGGTCGGTGCAGTTCTTC. Amino acid sequence: CASSARQDDRFTMRSVQFF.

This clonotype was seen ten or more times. This rearrangement joins TRBV3-1 to TRBJ2-7, with unresolved D. The CDR3 contains 13 residues. V dropped 1 base and J dropped 5 bases, with 9 bases sitting between them. Germline V gives CDR1 LGHDT, CDR2 YNNKEL (reference sequence). The CDR3 region is CASSQVGQHEQYF. CDR3 DNA: TGTGCCAGCAGCCAAGTGGGCCAACACGAGCAGTACTTC.

About this clonotype: Its ends do not fully match the called genes, so a read error is possible. The genes are TRBV5-1 and TRBJ1-1; D is possibly TRBD1 (6 bases). Germline lookup yields CDR1 SGHRS and CDR2 YFSETQ. The CDR3 consists of 14 residues. CDR3 nucleotides: TGCGCCAGCAGCTTGGGTACAGGGCGGACTGAAGATTTCTTT. Its translation: CASSLGTGRTEDFF.

Points on this clonotype: Mismatch with germline at one junction end may stem from a read error. CDR3 loop: CASSPSPQGRTGEMFF. In DNA, the CDR3 is TGCGCCAGCAGCCCCAGCCCCCAGGGTCGCACCGGGGAGATGTTTTTT. The chain combines TRBV4-1 with TRBJ2-2; D assignment may be TRBD1 or TRBD2 (5 bases each). The V gene's germline CDR1 is MGHRA and CDR2 YSYEKL. The CDR3 runs 16 residues.

This sequence joins TRBV5-1 and TRBJ2-7; D not certain. Deletions cut 0 bases from V and 0 bases from J, with 7 bases between. The CDR3 covers 14 residues. Germline V gene sequence: CDR1 SGHRS, CDR2 YFSETQ. The CDR3, as DNA: TGCGCCAGCAGCTTGGACGTTCTCTCCTACGAGCAGTACGTC. Protein sequence: CASSLDVLSYEQYV.

The V and J genes are TRBV5-1 and TRBJ1-5; D uncertain. Looked up from germline, CDR1 is SGHRS and CDR2 is YFSETQ. The CDR3 contains 14 residues. Trimming took off 0 bases at V and 10 bases at J, with 14 bases between the two ends. The CDR3 region is CASSLGPGIIPQHF. Written as DNA, the CDR3 is TGCGCCAGCAGCTTGGGGCCAGGTATCATCCCCCAGCATTTT.

Note on this clonotype: At one of its ends the junction is not consistent with the germline gene, which may arise from a read error. The CDR3 DNA is TGCGCCAGCAGTTTGGACAGCCGCAATTCACCCCTCCACTTT. This codes for CASSLDSRNSPLHF. The chain carries TRBV5-1 and TRBJ1-6; weak D call: TRBD1 (6 bases). The CDR3 has 14 residues. Germline loops: CDR1 SGHRS, CDR2 YFSETQ.

The V and J genes are TRBV5-1 and TRBJ1-2; 9 bases map to TRBD1. Germline loops: CDR1 SGHRS, CDR2 YFSETQ. This CDR3 region has 15 residues. The J segment lost 2 bases and the V segment lost 3 bases, leaving 5 bases of the junction unmatched. The CDR3 DNA sequence: TGCGCCAGCAGCTCGTCCGGGACAGGGAACTATGGCTACACCTTC. Translation: CASSSSGTGNYGYTF.

This clonotype was observed a few times. The chain employs TRBV7-2 and TRBJ1-4; possibly TRBD1 for D (6 bases). With 3 bases removed from V and 8 bases from J, the gap between germline ends came to 13 bases. Germline assignment: CDR1 SGHTA and CDR2 FQGNSA. The CDR3 length is 14 residues. The CDR3 nucleotides read TGTGCCAGCAGCTTCGCAGGGGCGGCAGAAAAACTGTTTTTT. It specifies CASSFAGAAEKLFF.

This clonotype was counted only a few times. The chain has TRBV7-9 and TRBJ2-3; D not certain. The CDR3 consists of 12 residues. Trimming took 5 bases from V and 10 from J, leaving 13 bases between them. The germline CDR1 and CDR2 sequences are SEHNR and FQNEAQ (reference sequence). The CDR3 is CASSLLADAQYF. The DNA of the CDR3 is TGTGCCAGCAGCCTACTGGCGGATGCGCAGTATTTT.

This clonotype was observed at least ten times. The chain carries TRBV5-1 and TRBJ2-3; D is undetermined. The germline V gene encodes CDR1 SGHRS and CDR2 YFSETQ. The germline V and J ends were trimmed by 0 bases and 6 bases, with 11 bases remaining between them. The length of the CDR3 is 14 residues. Here the CDR3 DNA reads TGCGCCAGCAGCTTGGGAATCTCCCAGGATACGCAGTATTTT. It codes for CASSLGISQDTQYF. Variable domain in full (rest from reference TRBV5-1 and TRBJ2-3): KAGVTQTPRYLIKTRGQQVTLSCSPISGHRSVSWYQQTPGQGLQFLFEYFSETQRNKGNFPGRFSGRQFSNSRSEMNVSTLELGDSALYLCASSLGISQDTQYFGPGTRLTVL.

The J gene is TRBJ2-3, the V gene TRBV18; tentative D call: TRBD2 (6 bases). V was trimmed by 2 bases and J by 3 bases, leaving 12 bases between them. The V gene's germline CDR1 is KGHSH and CDR2 LQKENI. CDR3 length equals 15 residues. The CDR3 sequence is CASSPRRVGTDTQYF. For the CDR3, the DNA is TGTGCCAGCTCACCAAGGAGGGTTGGTACAGATACGCAGTATTTT.

A few counts support this clonotype. This chain links TRBV20-1 with TRBJ2-3; no clear D gene. Per germline, CDR1 DFQATT and CDR2 SNEGSKA (reference sequence). This CDR3 is 15 amino acids long. Trimming removed 6 bases at V and 1 base at J, with 17 bases between. Here the CDR3 DNA reads TGCAGTGCAACAGCTCCCGGTTGGGGCACAGATACGCAGTATTTT. It translates to CSATAPGWGTDTQYF.